The T cell receptor (beta chain) described here comes from a study of control samples from healthy donors and cancer patients. This CDR3 spans 16 amino acids. The V end was cut by 1 base, the J end by 0 bases, with 13 bases between. The V gene's germline CDR1 is SGHDN and CDR2 FVKESK. Repertoires were generated with immunoSEQ multiplex PCR, while TCRdb's copy carries only in-frame clones and drops some. Of 73,000 or so clones in the sample, about 88% were seen once. This chain connects TRBV14 to TRBJ2-7; the D gene is possibly TRBD1 (5 bases). The origin of this receptor is a woman in her forties or fifties in good health. Sequencing was performed on blood. The DNA of the CDR3 is TGTGCCAGCAGCCAAGGGGGTAGGGGCCGCTCCTACGAGCAGTACTTC. Its translation is CASSQGGRGRSYEQYF.